This section outlines one T cell receptor (beta chain) sequence together with its context. This sample is drawn from a study of blood T cell repertoires in COVID-19. Sequenced by immunoSEQ multiplex PCR; TCRdb stores in-frame clones only, minus some. The sample includes about 280,000 clones, nearly 90% of them seen just once. The age range of participants was 18 to 89 years, with residence in 20 to 25 US areas. Recovered Cohort 3 donors showed two negative PCRs, clearance, or symptom resolution. Germline-derived CDR1 and CDR2 are SNHLY and FYNNEI. Trimming took 5 bases from V and 6 from J; bases not matched to a gene: 10. The CDR3 runs 14 residues.

This sequence joins TRBV2 and TRBJ2-7; 7 bases are a match to TRBD1. The TCR was taken from a woman aged 60-75 years who had recovered from COVID-19. Sequenced sample: PBMCs or T cells enriched from blood (not recorded which). Here the CDR3 reads CASSQGVRAGEQYF. CDR3 DNA: TGTGCCAGCAGTCAGGGGGTACGGGCTGGCGAGCAGTACTTC.